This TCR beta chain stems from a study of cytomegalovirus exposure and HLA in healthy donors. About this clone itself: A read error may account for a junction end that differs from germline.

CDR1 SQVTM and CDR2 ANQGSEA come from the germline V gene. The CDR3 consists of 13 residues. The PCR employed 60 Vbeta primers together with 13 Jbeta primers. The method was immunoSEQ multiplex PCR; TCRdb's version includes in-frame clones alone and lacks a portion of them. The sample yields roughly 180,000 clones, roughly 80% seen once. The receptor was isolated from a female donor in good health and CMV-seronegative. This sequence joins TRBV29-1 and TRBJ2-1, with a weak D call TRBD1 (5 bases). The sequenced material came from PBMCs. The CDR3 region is CSVVASPDNEQLF. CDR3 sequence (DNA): TGCAGCGTTGTAGCAAGCCCGGACAATGAGCAGCTCTTC.